This TCR beta chain was found in a study of shared clonotypes between healthy human individuals. For the study at large: Contributing individuals were a couple of females and three males aged 18 to 49.

The V end lost 6 bases, the J end lost 6 bases, and 11 bases lay between the germline ends. Germline V gene lookup returns CDR1 MRHNA and CDR2 SNTAGT. CDR3 size: 13 residues. Authors' analysis steps: ImmunoSEQ output lacked quality scores and full-length reads, limiting matched filtering. The method was immunoSEQ multiplex PCR; TCRdb's version includes in-frame clones alone and lacks a portion of them. V and J calls plus clone size are reproduced from that table; the DNA served to infer D and trimming. The sample contains roughly 2.1 million clones, about 92% of which appear only once. Naive CD8 cells comprised CD45RO-negative, CCR7-positively selected cells, excluding terminally differentiated effector memory CD45RA+ cells. In the case of this clone: As yet, its antigen is unknown.

General study results and limits: Several donors had around 5% of their naive CD4 clonotypes in common. Though the depth was large, rarefaction showed that sorted-subset sequencing was incomplete.

This TCR was sampled from a man aged 18 to 35 in good health. Some clones in this sample may be carry-over from other donors' samples. The sample consisted of naive CD8+ T cells from PBMCs. The chain combines TRBV6-4 with TRBJ2-2; D not resolved. The CDR3 sequence: CASSPFPSGELFF. The CDR3 DNA is TGTGCCAGCAGCCCCTTCCCGTCCGGGGAGCTGTTTTTT.